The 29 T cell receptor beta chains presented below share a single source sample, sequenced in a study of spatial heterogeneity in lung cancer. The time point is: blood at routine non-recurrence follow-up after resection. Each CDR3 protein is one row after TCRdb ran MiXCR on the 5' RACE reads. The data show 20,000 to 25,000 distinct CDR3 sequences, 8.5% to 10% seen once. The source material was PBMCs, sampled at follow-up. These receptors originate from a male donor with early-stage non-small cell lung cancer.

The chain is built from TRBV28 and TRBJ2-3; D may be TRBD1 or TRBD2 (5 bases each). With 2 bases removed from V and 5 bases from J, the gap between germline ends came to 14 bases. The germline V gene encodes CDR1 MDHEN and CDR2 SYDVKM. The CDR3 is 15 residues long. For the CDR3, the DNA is TGTGCCAGCAGTTTACTTGTGGGGGTAGGAGATACGCAGTATTTT. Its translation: CASSLLVGVGDTQYF. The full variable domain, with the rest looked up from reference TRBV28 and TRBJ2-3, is DVKVTQSSRYLVKRTGEKVFLECVQDMDHENMFWYRQDPGLGLRLIYFSYDVKMKEKGDIPEGYSVSREKKERFSLILESASTNQTSMYLCASSLLVGVGDTQYFGPGTRLTVL.

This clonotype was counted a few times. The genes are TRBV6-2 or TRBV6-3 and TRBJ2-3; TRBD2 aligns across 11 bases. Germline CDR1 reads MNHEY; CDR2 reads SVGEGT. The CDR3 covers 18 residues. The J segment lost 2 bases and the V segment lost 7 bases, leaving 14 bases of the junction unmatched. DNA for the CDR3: TGTGCCAGCACCGGACTAGCGGGCAGGAACCGTTTCACAGATACGCAGTATTTT. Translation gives CASTGLAGRNRFTDTQYF.

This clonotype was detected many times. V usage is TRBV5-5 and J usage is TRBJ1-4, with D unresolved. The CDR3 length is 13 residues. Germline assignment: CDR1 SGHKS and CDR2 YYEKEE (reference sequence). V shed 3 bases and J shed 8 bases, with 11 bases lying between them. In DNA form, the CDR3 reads TGTGCCAGCAGCTCGGGTTTGCGGGAAAAACTGTTTTTT. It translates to CASSSGLREKLFF.

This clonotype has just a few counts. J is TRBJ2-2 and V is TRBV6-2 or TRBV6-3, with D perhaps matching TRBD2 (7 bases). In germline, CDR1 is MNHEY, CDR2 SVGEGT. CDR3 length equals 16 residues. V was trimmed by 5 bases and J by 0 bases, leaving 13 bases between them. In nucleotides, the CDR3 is TGTGCCAGCAGTACCCCGGGGGGCTCGAACACCGGGGAGCTGTTTTTT. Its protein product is CASSTPGGSNTGELFF.

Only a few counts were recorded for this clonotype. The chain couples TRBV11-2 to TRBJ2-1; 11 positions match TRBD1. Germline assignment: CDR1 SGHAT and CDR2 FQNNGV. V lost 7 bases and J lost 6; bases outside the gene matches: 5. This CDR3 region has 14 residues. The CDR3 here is CASNQGQGVNEQFF. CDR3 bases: TGTGCCAGCAACCAGGGACAGGGGGTCAATGAGCAGTTCTTC.

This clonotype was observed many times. The CDR3 DNA follows: TGTGCCAGCAGCTTACGGGACAGCCCTCTCGACGAGCAGTACTTC. Translated: CASSLRDSPLDEQYF. This chain uses TRBV7-9 with TRBJ2-7, with 7 bases matching TRBD1. The CDR3 sequence is 15 residues long. Looked up from germline, CDR1 is SEHNR and CDR2 is FQNEAQ (reference sequence). Trimming cost V 2 bases and J 5 bases; bases outside gene matches: 9.

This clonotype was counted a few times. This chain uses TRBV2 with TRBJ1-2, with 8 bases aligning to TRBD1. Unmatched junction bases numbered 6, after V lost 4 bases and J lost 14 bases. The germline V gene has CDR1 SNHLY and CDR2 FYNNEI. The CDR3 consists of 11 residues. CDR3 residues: CASSGGTGPTF. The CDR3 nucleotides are TGTGCCAGCAGTGGTGGGACAGGCCCAACCTTC.

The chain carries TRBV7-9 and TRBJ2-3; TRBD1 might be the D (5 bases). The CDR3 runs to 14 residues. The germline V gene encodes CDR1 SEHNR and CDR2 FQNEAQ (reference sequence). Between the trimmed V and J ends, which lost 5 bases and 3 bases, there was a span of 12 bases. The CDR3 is CASSLGARTDTQYF. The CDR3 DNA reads TGTGCCAGCAGCCTAGGGGCGAGGACAGATACGCAGTATTTT.

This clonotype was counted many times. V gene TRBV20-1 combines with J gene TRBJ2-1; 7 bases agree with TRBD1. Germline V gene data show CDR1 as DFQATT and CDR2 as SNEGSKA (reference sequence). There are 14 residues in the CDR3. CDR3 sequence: CTAGGTNLDDEQFF. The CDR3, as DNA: TGCACTGCAGGGGGAACAAACCTAGACGATGAGCAGTTCTTC.

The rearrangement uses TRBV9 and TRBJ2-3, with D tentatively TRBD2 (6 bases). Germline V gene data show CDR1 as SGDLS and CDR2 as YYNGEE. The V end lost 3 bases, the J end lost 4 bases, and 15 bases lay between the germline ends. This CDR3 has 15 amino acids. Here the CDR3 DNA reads TGTGCCAGCAGCGGAGTGGGGGGATTGGCAGATACGCAGTATTTT. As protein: CASSGVGGLADTQYF.

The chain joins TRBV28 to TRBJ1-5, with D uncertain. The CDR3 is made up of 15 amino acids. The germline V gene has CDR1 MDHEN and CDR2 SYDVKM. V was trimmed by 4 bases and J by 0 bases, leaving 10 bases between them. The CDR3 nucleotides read TGTGCCAGCAGTTCCCTCCCCGGTAGCAATCAGCCCCAGCATTTT. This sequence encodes CASSSLPGSNQPQHF. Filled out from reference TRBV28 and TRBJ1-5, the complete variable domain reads DVKVTQSSRYLVKRTGEKVFLECVQDMDHENMFWYRQDPGLGLRLIYFSYDVKMKEKGDIPEGYSVSREKKERFSLILESASTNQTSMYLCASSSLPGSNQPQHFGDGTRLSIL.

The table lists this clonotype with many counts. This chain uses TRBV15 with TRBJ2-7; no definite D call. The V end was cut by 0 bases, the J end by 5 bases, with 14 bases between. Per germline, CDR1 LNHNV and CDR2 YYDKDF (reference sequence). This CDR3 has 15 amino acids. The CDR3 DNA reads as TGTGCCACCAGCAGAGATCGCAGGACGATCCACGAGCAGTACTTC. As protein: CATSRDRRTIHEQYF.

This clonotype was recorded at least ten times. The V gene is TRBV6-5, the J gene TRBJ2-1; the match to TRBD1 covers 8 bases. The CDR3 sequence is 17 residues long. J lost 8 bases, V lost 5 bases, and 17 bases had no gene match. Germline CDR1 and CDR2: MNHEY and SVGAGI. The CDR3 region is CASSLHPPQGVIDEQFF. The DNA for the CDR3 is TGTGCCAGCAGTCTCCATCCCCCACAGGGGGTCATCGATGAGCAGTTCTTC.

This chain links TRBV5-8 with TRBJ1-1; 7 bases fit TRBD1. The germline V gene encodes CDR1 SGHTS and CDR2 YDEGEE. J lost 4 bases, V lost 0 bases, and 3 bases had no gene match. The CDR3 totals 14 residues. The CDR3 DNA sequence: TGTGCCAGCAGCTTGGTACAGGGGAGCACTGAAGCTTTCTTT. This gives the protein CASSLVQGSTEAFF.

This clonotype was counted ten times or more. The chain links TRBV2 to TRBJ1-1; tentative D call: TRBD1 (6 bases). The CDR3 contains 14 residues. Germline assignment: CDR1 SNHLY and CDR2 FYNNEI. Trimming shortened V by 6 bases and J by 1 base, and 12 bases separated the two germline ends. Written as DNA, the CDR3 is TGTGCCAGCAGAGAGACAGGAGCGAACACTGAAGCTTTCTTT. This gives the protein CASRETGANTEAFF.

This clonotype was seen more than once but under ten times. The CDR3 reads CSVAGRQNTEAFF. CDR3 bases: TGCAGCGTCGCCGGACGGCAAAACACTGAAGCTTTCTTT. This chain links TRBV29-1 with TRBJ1-1; no reliable D call. The V end lost 6 bases, the J end lost 2 bases, and 13 bases lay between the germline ends. Germline V gene sequence: CDR1 SQVTM, CDR2 ANQGSEA. The CDR3 consists of 13 residues.

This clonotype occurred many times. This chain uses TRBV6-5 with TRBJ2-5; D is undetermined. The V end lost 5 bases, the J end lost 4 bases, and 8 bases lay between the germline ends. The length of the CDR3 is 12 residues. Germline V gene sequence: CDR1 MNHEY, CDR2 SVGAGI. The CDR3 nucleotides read TGTGCCAGCAGTCCCCGTCGAGAGACCCAGTACTTC. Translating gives CASSPRRETQYF.

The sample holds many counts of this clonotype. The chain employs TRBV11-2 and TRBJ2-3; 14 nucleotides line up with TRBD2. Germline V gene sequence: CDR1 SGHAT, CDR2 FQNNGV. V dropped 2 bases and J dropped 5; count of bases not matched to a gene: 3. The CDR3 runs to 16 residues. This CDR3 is CASSLSGTSGGDTQYF. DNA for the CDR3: TGTGCCAGCAGCTTATCCGGGACTAGCGGGGGAGATACGCAGTATTTT.

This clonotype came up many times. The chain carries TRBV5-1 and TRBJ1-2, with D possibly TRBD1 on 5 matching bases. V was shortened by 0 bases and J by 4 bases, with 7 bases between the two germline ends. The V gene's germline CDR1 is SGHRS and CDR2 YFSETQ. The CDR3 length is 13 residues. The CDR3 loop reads CASSLGGTYGYTF. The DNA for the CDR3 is TGCGCCAGCAGCTTGGGAGGGACCTATGGCTACACCTTC.

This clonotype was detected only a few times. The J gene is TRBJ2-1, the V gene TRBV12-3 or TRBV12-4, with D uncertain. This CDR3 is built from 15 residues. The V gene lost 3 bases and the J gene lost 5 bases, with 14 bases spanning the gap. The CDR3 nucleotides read TGTGCCAGCAGTTTTGCCAACAAGCGCAACAATGAGCAGTTCTTC. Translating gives CASSFANKRNNEQFF.

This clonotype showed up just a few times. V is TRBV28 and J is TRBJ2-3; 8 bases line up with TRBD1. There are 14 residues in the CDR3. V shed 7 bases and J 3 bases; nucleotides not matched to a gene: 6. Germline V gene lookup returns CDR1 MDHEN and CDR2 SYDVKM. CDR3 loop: CASTGQGATDTQYF. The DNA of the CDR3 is TGTGCCAGCACCGGCCAGGGGGCTACAGATACGCAGTATTTT.

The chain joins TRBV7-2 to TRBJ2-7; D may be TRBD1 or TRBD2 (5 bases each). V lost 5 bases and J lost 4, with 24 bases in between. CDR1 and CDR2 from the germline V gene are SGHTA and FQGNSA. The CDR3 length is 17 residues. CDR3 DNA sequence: TGTGCCAGCAGCCCCCGCGTGTCGGGACGGGAACCTTACGAGCAGTACTTC. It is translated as CASSPRVSGREPYEQYF. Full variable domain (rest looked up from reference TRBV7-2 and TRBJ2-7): GAGVSQSPSNKVTEKGKDVELRCDPISGHTALYWYRQSLGQGLEFLIYFQGNSAPDKSGLPSDRFSAERTGGSVSTLTIQRTQQEDSAVYLCASSPRVSGREPYEQYFGPGTRLTVT.

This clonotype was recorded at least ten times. CDR3 sequence: CASVLNTEAFF. CDR3 nucleotides: TGTGCCAGCGTCCTGAACACTGAAGCTTTCTTT. V gene TRBV7-9 combines with J gene TRBJ1-1; D not resolved. Germline-derived CDR1 and CDR2 are SEHNR and FQNEAQ (reference sequence). There are 11 residues in the CDR3. The V end was cut by 8 bases, the J end by 0 bases, with 4 bases between.

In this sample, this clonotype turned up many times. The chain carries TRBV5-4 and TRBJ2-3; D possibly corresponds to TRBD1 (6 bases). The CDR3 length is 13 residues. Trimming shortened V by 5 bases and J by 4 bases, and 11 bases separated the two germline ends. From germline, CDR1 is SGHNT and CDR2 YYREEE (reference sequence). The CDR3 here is CASSSWGPDTQYF. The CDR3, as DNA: TGTGCCAGCAGTTCCTGGGGGCCAGATACGCAGTATTTT.

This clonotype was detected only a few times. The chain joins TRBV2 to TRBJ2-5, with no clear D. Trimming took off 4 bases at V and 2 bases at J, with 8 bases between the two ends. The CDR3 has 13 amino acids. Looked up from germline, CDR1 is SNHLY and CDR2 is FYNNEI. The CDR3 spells CASSGRSQETQYF. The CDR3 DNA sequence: TGTGCCAGCAGTGGACGGTCACAAGAGACCCAGTACTTC.

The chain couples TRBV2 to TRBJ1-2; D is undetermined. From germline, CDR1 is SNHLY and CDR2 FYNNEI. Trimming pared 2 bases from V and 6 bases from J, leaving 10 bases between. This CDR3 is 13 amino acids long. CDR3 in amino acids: CASSEWAVNGYTF. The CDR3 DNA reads TGTGCCAGCAGTGAATGGGCAGTGAATGGCTACACCTTC.

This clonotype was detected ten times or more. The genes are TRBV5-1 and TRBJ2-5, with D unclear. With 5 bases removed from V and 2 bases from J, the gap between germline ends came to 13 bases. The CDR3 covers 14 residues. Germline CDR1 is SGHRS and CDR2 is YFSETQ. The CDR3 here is CASRAVTNQETQYF. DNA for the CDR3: TGCGCCAGCAGGGCAGTTACCAATCAAGAGACCCAGTACTTC.

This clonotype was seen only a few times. CDR3 residues: CASLLSRLAVRNQPQHF. CDR3 sequence (DNA): TGTGCCAGCCTCTTATCTAGATTGGCCGTGCGCAATCAGCCCCAGCATTTT. V and J are TRBV9 and TRBJ1-5; D not resolved. Trimming removed 7 bases from V and 2 bases from J, with 22 bases in between. The CDR3 runs 17 residues. Per germline, CDR1 SGDLS and CDR2 YYNGEE.

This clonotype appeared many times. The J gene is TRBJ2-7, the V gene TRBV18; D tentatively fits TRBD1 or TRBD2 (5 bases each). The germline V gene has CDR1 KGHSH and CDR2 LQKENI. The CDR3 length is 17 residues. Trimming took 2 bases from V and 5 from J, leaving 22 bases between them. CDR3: CASSPTDSLGTGNEQYF. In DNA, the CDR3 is TGTGCCAGCTCACCAACGGATTCTTTAGGGACGGGCAACGAGCAGTACTTC.